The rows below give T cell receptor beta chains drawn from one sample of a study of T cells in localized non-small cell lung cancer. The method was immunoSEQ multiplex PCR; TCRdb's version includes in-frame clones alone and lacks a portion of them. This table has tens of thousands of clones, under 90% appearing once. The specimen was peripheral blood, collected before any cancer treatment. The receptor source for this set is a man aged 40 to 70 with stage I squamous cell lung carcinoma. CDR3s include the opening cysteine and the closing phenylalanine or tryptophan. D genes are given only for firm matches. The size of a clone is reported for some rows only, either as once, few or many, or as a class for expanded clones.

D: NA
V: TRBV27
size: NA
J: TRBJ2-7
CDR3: CASSLLAGYEQYF
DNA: TGTGCCAGCAGTTTATTAGCAGGCTACGAGCAGTACTTC

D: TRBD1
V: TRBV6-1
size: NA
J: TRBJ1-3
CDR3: CASSVRQGATGNTIYF
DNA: TGTGCCAGCAGTGTTAGACAGGGGGCGACTGGAAACACCATATATTTT

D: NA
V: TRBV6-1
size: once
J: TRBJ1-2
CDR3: CASSAQGYPNYGYTF
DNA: TGTGCCAGCAGTGCTCAGGGGTATCCTAACTATGGCTACACCTTC

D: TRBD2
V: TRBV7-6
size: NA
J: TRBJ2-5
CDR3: CASSLVSSGGGETQYF
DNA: TGTGCCAGCAGCTTAGTGTCTAGCGGGGGTGGGGAGACCCAGTACTTC

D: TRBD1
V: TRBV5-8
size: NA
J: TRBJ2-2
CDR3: CASLRDRVLTGELFF
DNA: TGTGCCAGCCTCCGGGACAGGGTCCTCACCGGGGAGCTGTTTTTT

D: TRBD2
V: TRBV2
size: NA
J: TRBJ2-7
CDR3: CASRGTSGGLWRYF
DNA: TGTGCCAGCAGGGGGACTAGCGGGGGGCTCTGGCGGTACTTC

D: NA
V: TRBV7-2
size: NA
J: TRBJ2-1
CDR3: CASSRGAQGRDNEQFF
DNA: TGTGCCAGCAGCCGCGGGGCGCAGGGACGGGACAATGAGCAGTTCTTC

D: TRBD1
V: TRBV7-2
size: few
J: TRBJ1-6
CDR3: CASSLGTANSPLHF
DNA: TGTGCCAGCAGCCTCGGGACAGCCAATTCACCCCTCCACTTT

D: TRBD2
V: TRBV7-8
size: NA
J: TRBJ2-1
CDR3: CASSLTSGGPLYNEQFF
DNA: TGTGCCAGCAGCCTCACTAGCGGGGGGCCCCTATACAATGAGCAGTTCTTC

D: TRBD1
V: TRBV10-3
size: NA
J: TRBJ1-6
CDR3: CAIRQGLDSPLHF
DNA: TGTGCCATCAGACAGGGGTTGGATTCACCCCTCCACTTT

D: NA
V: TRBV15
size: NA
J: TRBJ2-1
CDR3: CATSPGGAEQFF
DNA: TGTGCCACCAGCCCTGGGGGGGCTGAGCAGTTCTTC

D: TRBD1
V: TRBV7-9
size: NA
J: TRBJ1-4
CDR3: CASSTPWTGGSTNEKLFF
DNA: TGTGCCAGCAGCACACCGTGGACAGGGGGTTCCACTAATGAAAAACTGTTTTTT

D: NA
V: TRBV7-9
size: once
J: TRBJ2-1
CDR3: CASSATGPNEQFF
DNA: TGTGCCAGCAGCGCCACTGGTCCGAATGAGCAGTTCTTC

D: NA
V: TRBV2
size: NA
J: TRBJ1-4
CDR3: CASGDGATNEKLFF
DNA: TGTGCCAGCGGGGACGGTGCAACTAATGAAAAACTGTTTTTT

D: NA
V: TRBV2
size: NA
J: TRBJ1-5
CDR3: CASSRDSNQPQHF
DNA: TGTGCCAGCAGTCGGGACAGCAATCAGCCCCAGCATTTT

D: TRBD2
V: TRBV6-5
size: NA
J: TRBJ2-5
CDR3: CASSASGGRGETQYF
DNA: TGTGCCAGCAGTGCTAGCGGGGGGCGGGGAGAGACCCAGTACTTC

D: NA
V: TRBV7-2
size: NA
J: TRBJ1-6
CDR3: CASSLGEGRTLHF
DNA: TGTGCCAGCAGCTTAGGGGAGGGGAGGACCCTCCACTTT

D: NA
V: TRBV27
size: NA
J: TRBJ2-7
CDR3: CASTDRSGEQYF
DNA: TGTGCCAGCACAGACCGGAGCGGCGAGCAGTACTTC

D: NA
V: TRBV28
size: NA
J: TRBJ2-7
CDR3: CASSLSSYEQYF
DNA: TGTGCCAGCAGTTTATCCTCCTACGAGCAGTACTTC

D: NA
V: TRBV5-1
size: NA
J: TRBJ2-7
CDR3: CASSLAASYEQYF
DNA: TGCGCCAGCAGCTTGGCAGCATCCTACGAGCAGTACTTC

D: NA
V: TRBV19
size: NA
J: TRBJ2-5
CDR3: CASSIGASPPETQYF
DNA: TGTGCCAGTAGTATAGGGGCTAGCCCCCCAGAGACCCAGTACTTC

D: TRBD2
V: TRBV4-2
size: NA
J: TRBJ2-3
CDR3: CASSPVGGAPNTDTQYF
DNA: TGTGCCAGCAGCCCCGTCGGGGGGGCCCCGAACACAGATACGCAGTATTTT

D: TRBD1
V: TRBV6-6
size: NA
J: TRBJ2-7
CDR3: CASSGGQGASYEQYF
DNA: TGTGCCAGCAGTGGGGGACAGGGAGCCTCCTACGAGCAGTACTTC

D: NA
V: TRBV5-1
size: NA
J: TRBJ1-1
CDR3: CASSFLSRSVGNTEAFF
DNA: TGCGCCAGCAGCTTCCTATCCAGGTCGGTGGGGAACACTGAAGCTTTCTTT

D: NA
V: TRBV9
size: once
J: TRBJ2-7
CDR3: CASSGGTANEQYF
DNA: TGTGCCAGCAGTGGGGGGACAGCTAACGAGCAGTACTTC

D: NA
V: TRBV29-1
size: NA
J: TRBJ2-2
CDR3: CSVEDGTTGTGELFF
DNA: TGCAGCGTTGAAGACGGGACCACCGGCACCGGGGAGCTGTTTTTT

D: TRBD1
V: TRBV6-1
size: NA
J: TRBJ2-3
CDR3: CASSTGGSTDTQYF
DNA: TGTGCCAGCAGCACAGGGGGGAGCACAGATACGCAGTATTTT

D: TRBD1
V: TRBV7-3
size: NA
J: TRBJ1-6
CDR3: CASSQDRGSSPLHF
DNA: TGTGCCAGCAGCCAGGACAGGGGGAGCTCACCCCTCCACTTT

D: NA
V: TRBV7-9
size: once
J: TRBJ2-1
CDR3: CASSSPGGKEQFF
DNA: TGTGCCAGCAGCTCCCCGGGGGGCAAGGAGCAGTTCTTC

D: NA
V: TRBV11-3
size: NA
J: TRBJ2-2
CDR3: CASSHRGGGGSTGELFF
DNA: TGTGCCAGCAGCCATAGAGGTGGAGGGGGGTCCACCGGGGAGCTGTTTTTT

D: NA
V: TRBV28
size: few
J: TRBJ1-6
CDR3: CASIRRDVHFSPLHF
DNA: TGTGCCAGCATTCGAAGAGACGTCCACTTCTCACCCCTCCACTTT

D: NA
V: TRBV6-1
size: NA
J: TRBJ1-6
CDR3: CASEVELGYNSPLHF
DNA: TGTGCCAGCGAAGTAGAACTAGGCTATAATTCACCCCTCCACTTT

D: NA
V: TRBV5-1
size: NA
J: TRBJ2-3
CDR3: CASSLVQGPTDTQYF
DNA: TGCGCCAGCAGCTTGGTGCAGGGTCCGACAGATACGCAGTATTTT

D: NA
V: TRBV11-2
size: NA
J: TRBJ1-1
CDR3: CASSLVGGDTEAFF
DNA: TGTGCCAGCAGCTTAGTAGGCGGGGACACTGAAGCTTTCTTT

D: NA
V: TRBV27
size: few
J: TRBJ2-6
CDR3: CASSLTPSGANVLTF
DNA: TGTGCCAGCAGTTTAACCCCCTCTGGGGCCAACGTCCTGACTTTC

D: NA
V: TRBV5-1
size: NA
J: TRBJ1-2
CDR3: CASSLAQVVDGYTF
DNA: TGCGCCAGCAGCTTGGCACAGGTCGTGGACGGCTACACCTTC

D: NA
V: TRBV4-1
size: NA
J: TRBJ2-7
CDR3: CASSQGLRGGVSYEQYF
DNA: TGCGCCAGCAGCCAAGGGTTACGTGGCGGGGTGAGCTACGAGCAGTACTTC

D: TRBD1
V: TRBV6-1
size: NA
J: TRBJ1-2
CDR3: CASSPTGGGYTF
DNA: TGTGCCAGCAGCCCCACAGGGGGTGGCTACACCTTC

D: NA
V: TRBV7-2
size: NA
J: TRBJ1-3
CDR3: CASSNRQTGNTIYF
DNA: TGTGCCAGCAGTAACCGACAGACGGGAAACACCATATATTTT

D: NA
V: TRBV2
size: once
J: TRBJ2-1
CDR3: CASSPLYNEQFF
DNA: TGTGCCAGCAGCCCCCTCTACAATGAGCAGTTCTTC

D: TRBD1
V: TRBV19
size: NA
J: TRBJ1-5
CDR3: CASSSDRGRQPQHF
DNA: TGTGCCAGTAGCTCAGACAGGGGGCGGCAGCCCCAGCATTTT

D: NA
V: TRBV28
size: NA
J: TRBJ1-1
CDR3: CASGGPQGTEAFF
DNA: TGTGCCTCGGGAGGGCCCCAAGGCACTGAAGCTTTCTTT

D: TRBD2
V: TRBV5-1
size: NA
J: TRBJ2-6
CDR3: CASSLGGTGANVLTF
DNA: TGCGCCAGCAGTCTGGGAGGGACTGGGGCCAACGTCCTGACTTTC

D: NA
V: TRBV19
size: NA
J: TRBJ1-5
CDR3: CASSAAWGNQPQHF
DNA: TGTGCCAGTAGTGCGGCCTGGGGCAATCAGCCCCAGCATTTT

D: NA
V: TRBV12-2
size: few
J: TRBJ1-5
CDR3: CASRLSRVDQPQHF
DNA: TGTGCAAGTCGCCTCTCCAGGGTTGATCAGCCCCAGCATTTT

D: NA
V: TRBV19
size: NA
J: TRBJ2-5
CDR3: CASSILPARDGETQYF
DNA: TGTGCCAGTAGTATACTTCCCGCCAGGGACGGTGAGACCCAGTACTTC

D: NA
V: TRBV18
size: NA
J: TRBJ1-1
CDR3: CASSPLLGPSDGGTEAFF
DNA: TGTGCCAGCTCACCTTTGCTCGGGCCCTCCGACGGTGGCACTGAAGCTTTCTTT